This T cell receptor (beta chain) comes out of a study of shared clonotypes between healthy human individuals. CDR1 MDHEN and CDR2 SYDVKM come from the germline V gene. Trimming took 2 bases from V and 1 from J, leaving 9 bases between them. The CDR3 is made up of 15 amino acids. Findings of the study overall: A reduction in generation probabilities was seen for non-shared clonotypes relative to those shared by all four donors. Several donors showed sharing of approximately 5% of naive CD4 clonotypes.

In the case of this clone: Its antigen remains unidentified.

Authors' methods: Junction-only sequences produced by ImmunoSEQ had no quality scores, so filtering differed. Sequencing used immunoSEQ multiplex PCR; TCRdb keeps in-frame clones, though not all of them. V and J calls and clone size are as listed in that table; D and trimming were resolved from the DNA. The table lists approximately 2.3 million clones, over 90% of them singletons. This sequence originates from a man aged 18 to 35 in good health. Some clones in this sample may be carry-over from other donors' samples. V gene TRBV28 combines with J gene TRBJ1-3; no reliable D call. The sample was naive CD4+ T cells from PBMCs. Subset meaning: CD45RA+ positively selected. This CDR3 is CASSLGPKSGNTIYF. The CDR3 DNA is TGTGCCAGCAGTTTAGGCCCAAAATCTGGAAACACCATATATTTT. The full variable domain, rest sourced from reference TRBV28 and TRBJ1-3, is DVKVTQSSRYLVKRTGEKVFLECVQDMDHENMFWYRQDPGLGLRLIYFSYDVKMKEKGDIPEGYSVSREKKERFSLILESASTNQTSMYLCASSLGPKSGNTIYFGEGSWLTVV.